This TCR beta chain was identified in a study of cytomegalovirus exposure and HLA in healthy donors. A word on this clone: Its antigen remains unidentified.

The CDR3 spans 11 residues. CDR1 and CDR2 from the germline V gene are SQVTM and ANQGSEA. Deletions cut 2 bases from V and 6 bases from J, with 7 bases between. Study-wide points: Cytomegalovirus association was listed for around 170 TCR beta chains.

The PCR was carried out with 60 Vbeta primers and 13 Jbeta primers. The assay was immunoSEQ multiplex PCR, and TCRdb's table has in-frame clones only and misses some. This repertoire shows approximately 120,000 clones, roughly 80% found once; its top ten account for roughly 4%. This receptor was obtained from a man younger than 30 in good health and CMV-seropositive. The chain employs TRBV29-1 and TRBJ1-2; a weak D match, TRBD1 (6 bases). Sequenced: PBMCs. This chain's CDR3 is CSVEHRDGYTF. The CDR3 bases are TGCAGCGTTGAACACAGGGATGGCTACACCTTC.